The entry below describes one TCR beta chain. The sample comes from a study of blood T cell repertoires in COVID-19. Original processing notes: Cell counts per sample came from amplifying reference gene primers. Clones were sequenced by immunoSEQ multiplex PCR, and TCRdb holds only the in-frame ones, with some missing. V, J and clone size derive from that table, while D and trimming were established from the DNA sequence. The top ten clones hold about 11% of a sample with about 160,000 clones, around four fifths of them seen once. The TCR comes from a human donor in a cohort sampled during active COVID-19. The sequenced material came from peripheral blood.

The chain's CDR3 is CASSRDRNTEAFF. CDR3 sequence (DNA): TGTGCCAGCAGCCGCGACAGGAACACTGAAGCTTTCTTT. The chain is built from TRBV3-1 (or the pseudogene TRBV3-2) and TRBJ1-1; a weak D match, TRBD1 (5 bases). Trimming stripped 4 bases from V and 1 base from J, with 7 bases between. Germline V gene lookup returns CDR1 LGHDT and CDR2 YNNKEL (reference sequence). The CDR3 length is 13 residues.